Each of the 15 T cell receptor beta chains below was sequenced from the same sample in a study of molecular identifiers for immune sequencing clone quantification. MiXCR was run by TCRdb on the PCR reads, yielding one entry per CDR3 protein. The sample lists 50,000 to 75,000 distinct CDR3 sequences; 15% to 20% were seen once. What was sequenced was naive CD8+ T cells from blood, with Jurkat cell RNA spiked in. Subset here: FACS-sorted CD8+CD4-CCR7+CD45RA+ naive T cells. The receptor source for this set is a human donor in good health. Some libraries in this study had Jurkat cell RNA spiked in.

J is TRBJ2-5 and V is TRBV7-8; no definite D call. The CDR3 loop spans 13 amino acids. V shed 1 base and J shed 2 bases, with 5 bases lying between them. CDR1 SGHVS and CDR2 FQNEAQ come from the germline V gene. The CDR3 sequence is CASSLGPQETQYF. In DNA form, the CDR3 reads TGTGCCAGCAGCTTAGGACCGCAAGAGACCCAGTACTTC.

This clonotype has a single count. The DNA of the CDR3 is TGTGCCAGTAGTGGAGGTTGGGACAGGGAAGAAGATAGCAATCAGCCCCAGCATTTT. Encoded protein: CASSGGWDREEDSNQPQHF. V gene TRBV19 combines with J gene TRBJ1-5; 9 positions match TRBD1. The V and J ends lost 5 bases and 0 bases, in that order; junction bases with no gene match: 14. The CDR3 spans 19 residues. Germline CDR1 is LNHDA and CDR2 is SQIVND (reference sequence).

With respect to this clonotype: A clone one base away is much larger, so this may be a read error. The gene calls are TRBV15 and TRBJ2-6, with TRBD2 as a possible D gene (5 bases). The CDR3 has 16 residues. Germline CDR1 and CDR2: LNHNV and YYDKDF (reference sequence). Trimming took 8 bases from V and 2 from J, leaving 16 bases between them. The CDR3 DNA sequence: TGTGCCACCGGCGATGACGGGGATACTGGGGCCAACGTCCTGACTTTC. Translation gives CATGDDGDTGANVLTF.

V and J are TRBV10-3 and TRBJ1-5; D is uncertain. The CDR3 totals 16 residues. Germline assignment: CDR1 ENHRY and CDR2 SYGVKD. Trimming removed 0 bases at V and 6 bases at J, with 15 bases between. DNA of the CDR3: TGTGCCATCAGTGAGTCGGAGACACCGGCGGGTCAGCCCCAGCATTTT. The encoded protein is CAISESETPAGQPQHF.

Only a few counts were recorded for this clonotype. A much larger clone sits a single nucleotide away, making a read error possible. The V call is TRBV7-9, the J call TRBJ1-5; TRBD1 matches 8 bases. The germline gives CDR1 SEHNR, CDR2 FQNEAQ (reference sequence). The CDR3 consists of 14 residues. Germline trimming cut 5 bases from V and 7 bases from J; bases unmatched to any gene: 7. The DNA of the CDR3 is TGTGCCAGCAGCCCTGGACAGGGATGGCAGCCCCAGCATTTT. Amino acids: CASSPGQGWQPQHF.

This clonotype was detected ten times or more. This chain connects TRBV10-3 to TRBJ2-3, with TRBD2 matching over 12 bases. V dropped 6 bases and J dropped 0; count of bases not matched to a gene: 4. The length of the CDR3 is 16 residues. Germline CDR1 ENHRY, CDR2 SYGVKD. This CDR3 reads CAIRTGTSGSTDTQYF. The CDR3 DNA follows: TGTGCCATCAGAACCGGGACTAGCGGGAGCACAGATACGCAGTATTTT.

This clonotype turned up a few times. The chain combines TRBV27 with TRBJ1-6, with D unresolved. Germline V gives CDR1 MNHEY, CDR2 SMNVEV (reference sequence). V lost 6 bases to trimming and J lost 11 bases, with 17 bases between them. CDR3 length equals 14 residues. The DNA for the CDR3 is TGTGCCAGCAGCCCGGCGGGGAGTTCGCCACCCCTCCACTTT. Translation gives CASSPAGSSPPLHF.

Of note for this clonotype: A clone one base away is much larger, so this may be a read error. The chain joins TRBV7-9 to TRBJ2-7; the D gene could be TRBD1 or TRBD2 (5 bases each). Per germline, CDR1 SEHNR and CDR2 FQNEAQ (reference sequence). The CDR3 totals 15 residues. Trimming cost V 5 bases and J 3 bases, with 17 bases left between them. The CDR3 loop is CASSARDEGIYEQYF. Here the CDR3 DNA reads TGTGCCAGCAGCGCCCGGGACGAAGGAATCTACGAGCAGTACTTC.

With respect to this clonotype: One end of the junction is discordant with germline, which a read error may explain. The CDR3 sequence: CSARDRSLYEQCF. CDR3 DNA sequence: TGCAGTGCTAGAGATCGTTCACTCTACGAGCAGTGCTTC. J is TRBJ2-7 and V is TRBV20-1, with unresolved D. CDR3 length equals 13 residues. The germline V gene encodes CDR1 DFQATT and CDR2 SNEGSKA (reference sequence).

This clonotype occurred many times. The rearrangement uses TRBV4-1 and TRBJ1-2; maybe TRBD1 (6 bases). This CDR3 contains 16 residues. The V end lost 1 base, the J end lost 5 bases, and 17 bases lay between the germline ends. Per the germline V gene, CDR1 is MGHRA and CDR2 is YSYEKL. The CDR3 reads CASSQVTGKGDYGYTF. DNA of the CDR3: TGCGCCAGCAGCCAAGTAACAGGGAAAGGTGATTATGGCTACACCTTC.

This clonotype was detected only a few times. The V gene is TRBV21-1, the J gene TRBJ2-4; the table's D gene call, TRBD1, was not cross checked with the DNA. TRBV21-1 is recorded as a pseudogene. This CDR3 is built from 12 residues. CDR3 coding DNA: TGTGCCAGCTATAGCCGGGAAAACATTCAGTACTTC. Translated, it gives CASYSRENIQYF.

This clonotype showed up many times. The rearrangement links TRBV20-1 to TRBJ2-7; D remains ambiguous. Germline-derived CDR1 and CDR2 are DFQATT and SNEGSKA (reference sequence). Trimming stripped 0 bases from V and 4 bases from J, with 16 bases between. This CDR3 region has 15 residues. In DNA, the CDR3 is TGCAGTGCTAGAGATACTGGACGGCAACCTTACGAGCAGTACTTC. It codes for CSARDTGRQPYEQYF.

Regarding this clonotype: The junction and the germline gene differ at one end; a read error may be behind it. The chain is built from TRBV7-8 and TRBJ2-1; 7 bases are a match to TRBD2. This CDR3 comprises 14 residues. Germline assignment: CDR1 SGHVS and CDR2 FQNEAQ. CDR3 DNA: TGTGCCAGCAGCCCCCAGCGGGATAGCGGTGAGCGGTTCTTC. Amino acids: CASSPQRDSGERFF.

This clonotype occurred many times. This rearrangement joins TRBV28 to TRBJ2-7; no clear D. Germline CDR1 MDHEN, CDR2 SYDVKM. V was trimmed by 5 bases and J by 7 bases, leaving 18 bases between them. The CDR3 runs 14 residues. The CDR3 coding sequence is TGTGCCAGCAGTGCCCACCGTCCGATAGAAGAGCAGTACTTC. It encodes CASSAHRPIEEQYF.

This clonotype was observed at least ten times. V usage is TRBV5-1 and J usage is TRBJ2-2; D possibly corresponds to TRBD1 (6 bases). Trimming removed 1 base from V and 6 bases from J, with 13 bases in between. The germline CDR1 and CDR2 sequences are SGHRS and YFSETQ. This CDR3 has 15 amino acids. CDR3 sequence (DNA): TGCGCCAGCAGCTTGCTAGGGGGTTCGTCCGGGGAGCTGTTTTTT. Translating gives CASSLLGGSSGELFF.